The 12 T cell receptor beta chains below were found in one sample sequenced in a study of identical twins. MiXCR, applied by TCRdb to the 5' RACE reads, yields one record per CDR3 protein. The profile shows hundreds of thousands of distinct CDR3 sequences, about 20% of them singletons. This same sample was also taken into another study, of T cells expressing NK-cell markers.

Sequenced material: PBMCs. Every receptor here comes from a woman aged 18 to 35 in good health.

This clonotype has at least ten counts. CDR3 coding DNA: TGCAGTGCTATGGTGTCAGGAGATAGGGAGCAGTTCTTC. Protein: CSAMVSGDREQFF. This rearrangement joins TRBV20-1 to TRBJ2-1; D ambiguous. Germline CDR1 and CDR2: DFQATT and SNEGSKA (reference sequence). This CDR3 is built from 13 residues. Trimming cost V 4 bases and J 10 bases, with 17 bases left between them.

The V gene is TRBV15, the J gene TRBJ2-7; tentative D call: TRBD2 (7 bases). The CDR3 is 16 residues long. Germline CDR1 and CDR2: LNHNV and YYDKDF (reference sequence). Deletions cut 5 bases from V and 3 bases from J, with 20 bases between. The CDR3 protein is CATSPRPYGGLYEQYF. DNA of the CDR3: TGTGCCACCAGCCCCCGTCCCTACGGGGGGCTCTACGAGCAGTACTTC.

The gene calls are TRBV5-6 and TRBJ1-2; D is uncertain. CDR1 SGHDT and CDR2 YYEEEE come from the germline V gene. The CDR3 is 14 amino acids. Trimming pared 0 bases from V and 0 bases from J, leaving 6 bases between. In DNA form, the CDR3 reads TGTGCCAGCAGCTTGGCTCTTTCTAACTATGGCTACACCTTC. Amino acid sequence: CASSLALSNYGYTF.

The genes are TRBV20-1 and TRBJ2-5; tentative D call: TRBD1 (5 bases). V lost 0 bases and J lost 5, with 13 bases in between. Germline-derived CDR1 and CDR2 are DFQATT and SNEGSKA (reference sequence). The CDR3 consists of 14 residues. The CDR3 reads CSARDGAGPETQYF. CDR3 nucleotides: TGCAGTGCTAGAGATGGGGCAGGGCCGGAGACCCAGTACTTC.

This clonotype was seen only a few times. V is TRBV9 and J is TRBJ2-1, with TRBD2 matching over 9 bases. After removal of 5 bases from V and 8 bases from J, the junction contained 5 bases not matched to a gene. Germline values: CDR1 SGDLS, CDR2 YYNGEE. CDR3 size: 13 residues. The CDR3 DNA reads TGTGCCAGCAGAAGTAGCGGGAGCCATGAGCAGTTCTTC. Amino acids: CASRSSGSHEQFF.

This clonotype appeared a few times. The V and J genes are TRBV7-2 and TRBJ2-7; possible D gene TRBD2, 5 bases. CDR1 and CDR2 (germline): SGHTA, FQGNSA. The V and J ends lost 0 bases and 6 bases respectively, with 12 bases between them. This CDR3 is built from 14 residues. CDR3 protein: CASSLAPSLGEQYF. The DNA of the CDR3 is TGTGCCAGCAGCTTAGCGCCTAGCTTGGGCGAGCAGTACTTC.

The chain is built from TRBV12-3 or TRBV12-4 and TRBJ2-2, with TRBD1 identical over 9 bases. CDR3 size: 13 residues. The V gene end was trimmed by 6 bases and the J gene end by 5 bases; junction bases not matched to a gene: 1. CDR3 residues: CASRDRGTGELFF. The CDR3, as DNA: TGTGCCAGCAGGGACAGGGGTACCGGGGAGCTGTTTTTT.

The J gene is TRBJ2-1, the V gene TRBV9; TRBD2 matches at 9 bases. Germline values: CDR1 SGDLS, CDR2 YYNGEE. The V and J ends lost 0 bases and 4 bases, in that order; junction bases with no gene match: 5. The CDR3 is made up of 16 amino acids. The CDR3 DNA reads as TGTGCCAGCAGCGTAGGCCCAGCGGGAGGTTACAATGAGCAGTTCTTC. Translated, it gives CASSVGPAGGYNEQFF.

The sample holds a few counts of this clonotype. The gene calls are TRBV7-2 and TRBJ2-5, with D unresolved. V was pared by 7 bases and J by 1 base, with 10 bases between. The germline V gene has CDR1 SGHTA and CDR2 FQGNSA. The CDR3 has 13 amino acids. As DNA, the CDR3 is TGTGCCAGCAATTTCGGCGGCCAAGAGACCCAGTACTTC. This encodes CASNFGGQETQYF.

V is TRBV20-1 and J is TRBJ2-1; 11 bases are shared with TRBD2. J lost 8 bases, V lost 6 bases, and 9 bases had no gene match. Germline V gene data show CDR1 as DFQATT and CDR2 as SNEGSKA (reference sequence). This CDR3 has 14 residues. The CDR3 sequence: CSAVDPSGRHEQFF. DNA of the CDR3: TGCAGTGCCGTAGACCCTAGCGGGAGGCATGAGCAGTTCTTC.

A note on this clonotype: The junction differs from germline at one of its ends, possibly a read error. The chain joins TRBV12-3 or TRBV12-4 to TRBJ2-1; 8 nucleotides line up with TRBD2. The CDR3 length is 13 residues. The CDR3 nucleotides are TGTGCCAGCACTACCGGGACTAGGGGTTTGGAGGTCTTC. As protein: CASTTGTRGLEVF.

This clonotype was detected only a few times. V and J are TRBV12-3 or TRBV12-4 and TRBJ2-7; D may match TRBD1 or TRBD2 (5 bases each). The CDR3 extends over 12 amino acids. V was shortened by 5 bases and J by 7 bases, with 12 bases between the two germline ends. CDR3 coding DNA: TGTGCCAGCAGTCCCGGGGCAGTGGAGCAGTACTTC. It yields the protein CASSPGAVEQYF.